This T cell receptor (beta chain) was recorded in a study of cytomegalovirus exposure and HLA in healthy donors. After removal of 5 bases from V and 4 bases from J, the junction contained 11 bases not matched to a gene. Germline V lookup: CDR1 SGHAT, CDR2 FQNNGV. The CDR3 consists of 15 residues. Details on this clone: Its antigen is as yet unknown.

Sequencing used immunoSEQ multiplex PCR; TCRdb keeps in-frame clones, though not all of them. Among 100,000 to 150,000 clones listed, roughly 91% were seen once. The study, taken as a whole, reports: CMV antigen specificity was confirmed in vitro for a few CMV-associated chains. According to a subsequent analysis, TCR clusters identified in the first cohort showed a tendency to co-occur across the approximately 130 validation repertoires.

Sequencing was carried out using PBMCs. This clonotype originated in a man aged 25-45 years in good health and CMV-seronegative. The chain combines TRBV11-2 with TRBJ2-7, with 7 bases fitting TRBD2. The CDR3 DNA follows: TGTGCCAGCAGCCGGGAGGCGGGGCGAACTTACGAGCAGTACTTC. This encodes CASSREAGRTYEQYF.